Following are 3 T cell receptor beta chains from one sample sequenced in a study of T cell changes during pregnancy in multiple sclerosis (dated by TCRdb to about 2019). The library was prepared using the immunoSEQ multiplex PCR assay. TCRdb took over this immuneACCESS table, retaining in-frame rearrangements with V and J assigned. Such tables are incomplete; in checked studies, under half of the missing clones stem from an unresolved V gene, and the remainder is unexplained. In this sample the table shows roughly 80,000 clones, 90% to 95% of which occur a single time. The ten largest account for 1.4% of the sample. This specimen was peripheral blood, taken before pregnancy. These TCRs come from a female donor with multiple sclerosis, enrolled in a pregnancy study.

This rearrangement joins TRBV7-3 to TRBJ1-5; the match to TRBD1 covers 12 bases. Germline trimming cut 4 bases from V and 4 bases from J; bases unmatched to any gene: 14. The germline gives CDR1 SGHTA, CDR2 FQGTGA. There are 19 residues in the CDR3. CDR3 DNA sequence: TGTGCCAGCAGCTGTAGGGATGGGGACAGGGGGCGAGAAAATCAGCCCCAGCATTTT. Protein: CASSCRDGDRGRENQPQHF.

The chain couples TRBV5-1 to TRBJ1-2, with 9 bases identical to TRBD1. The ends lost 5 bases at V and 1 base at J; junction bases unmatched: 12. Germline V gives CDR1 SGHRS, CDR2 YFSETQ. This CDR3 contains 17 residues. In DNA form, the CDR3 reads TGCGCCAGCAGTGCTGGGGGGACAGGGTCCCTTAACTATGGCTACACCTTC. As protein: CASSAGGTGSLNYGYTF. Complete variable domain (other parts from reference TRBV5-1 and TRBJ1-2): KAGVTQTPRYLIKTRGQQVTLSCSPISGHRSVSWYQQTPGQGLQFLFEYFSETQRNKGNFPGRFSGRQFSNSRSEMNVSTLELGDSALYLCASSAGGTGSLNYGYTFGSGTRLTVV.

The V gene is TRBV19, the J gene TRBJ1-1; 8 bases map to TRBD1. The CDR3 totals 13 residues. Trimming at V came to 3 bases and at J to 7 bases, leaving 4 bases not matched to a gene. CDR1 and CDR2 (germline): LNHDA, SQIVND (reference sequence). The CDR3 nucleotides are TGTGCCAGTAGTATCTCAGGGGGCGGTGAAGCTTTCTTT. This encodes CASSISGGGEAFF.